These T cell receptor beta chains were read from a single sample in a study of shared T cell receptors in the human thymus. Profiled with immunoSEQ multiplex PCR; TCRdb holds only in-frame clones, not every one. The sample has roughly 500,000 clones, 70% to 80% seen once. These data are also associated with another study on human thymus T cells.

Input material: thymocytes. All receptors derive from a boy in the first two years of life with a congenital heart defect. Each CDR3 is given with its conserved first and last residue. A D gene is named only where the DNA matches it firmly. A clone size is listed for some rows: how often the clone was seen (once, few, many), or a class if it is expanded.

TRBJ1-5	TRBV4-1	TRBD1	-	16	CASSLDRAYSNQPQHF	TGCGCCAGCAGCCTTGACAGGGCGTATAGCAATCAGCCCCAGCATTTT
TRBJ2-7	TRBV13	-	once	17	CASSLGALSGPSYEQYF	TGTGCCAGCAGCTTGGGAGCGTTGAGCGGGCCTAGCTACGAGCAGTACTTC
TRBJ1-1	TRBV19	-	few	12	CASTHIPGAAFF	TGTGCCAGTACCCATATACCAGGTGCGGCTTTCTTT
TRBJ2-5	TRBV5-6	TRBD1	-	13	CASSSTGEETQYF	TGTGCCAGCAGCTCGACAGGGGAAGAGACCCAGTACTTC
TRBJ2-3	TRBV18	-	-	14	CASSPARSTDTQYF	TGTGCCAGCTCACCTGCCCGGAGCACAGATACGCAGTATTTT
TRBJ2-5	TRBV7-8	-	-	13	CASSWTAQETQYF	TGTGCCAGCAGCTGGACAGCACAAGAGACCCAGTACTTC
TRBJ2-7	TRBV6-5	-	-	14	CAGSPWRSHYEQYF	TGTGCCGGATCCCCTTGGAGGTCCCACTACGAGCAGTACTTC
TRBJ2-3	TRBV29-1	-	-	15	CSVESRLPSTDTQYF	TGCAGCGTTGAATCGCGACTCCCAAGCACAGATACGCAGTATTTT
TRBJ2-7	TRBV27	TRBD1	-	15	CASSCTPGQGRGQYF	TGTGCCAGCAGTTGCACACCGGGACAGGGGAGGGGGCAGTACTTC
TRBJ1-2	TRBV19	TRBD1	-	11	CASARGHGYTF	TGTGCCAGTGCAAGGGGGCACGGCTACACCTTC
TRBJ2-1	TRBV25-1	TRBD2	-	16	CASRIGLAGGPGEQFF	TGTGCCAGCAGGATCGGACTAGCGGGGGGTCCAGGAGAGCAGTTCTTC
TRBJ2-7	TRBV4-1	TRBD2	-	22	CASSQDIMWTSGRDALPYEQYF	TGCGCCAGCAGCCAAGATATTATGTGGACTAGCGGGAGAGACGCCCTCCCTTACGAGCAGTACTTC
TRBJ2-5	TRBV10-2	-	-	14	CASNLGLFQETQYF	TGCGCCAGCAACCTTGGACTTTTCCAAGAGACCCAGTACTTC
TRBJ1-4	TRBV28	TRBD1	-	17	CASSFPGQGGGNEKLFF	TGTGCCAGCAGTTTTCCCGGCCAGGGGGGCGGTAATGAAAAACTGTTTTTT
TRBJ2-1	TRBV14	-	-	15	CASSQGPRELDEQFF	TGTGCCAGCAGCCAAGGCCCCCGGGAGTTGGATGAGCAGTTCTTC
TRBJ1-1	TRBV10-1	-	-	15	CASSESCRVNTEAFF	TGCGCCAGCAGTGAGTCCTGCAGGGTGAACACTGAAGCTTTCTTT
TRBJ2-3	TRBV27	TRBD2	-	16	CASRPTKREYTDTQYF	TGTGCCAGCAGACCAACTAAGCGGGAGTACACAGATACGCAGTATTTT